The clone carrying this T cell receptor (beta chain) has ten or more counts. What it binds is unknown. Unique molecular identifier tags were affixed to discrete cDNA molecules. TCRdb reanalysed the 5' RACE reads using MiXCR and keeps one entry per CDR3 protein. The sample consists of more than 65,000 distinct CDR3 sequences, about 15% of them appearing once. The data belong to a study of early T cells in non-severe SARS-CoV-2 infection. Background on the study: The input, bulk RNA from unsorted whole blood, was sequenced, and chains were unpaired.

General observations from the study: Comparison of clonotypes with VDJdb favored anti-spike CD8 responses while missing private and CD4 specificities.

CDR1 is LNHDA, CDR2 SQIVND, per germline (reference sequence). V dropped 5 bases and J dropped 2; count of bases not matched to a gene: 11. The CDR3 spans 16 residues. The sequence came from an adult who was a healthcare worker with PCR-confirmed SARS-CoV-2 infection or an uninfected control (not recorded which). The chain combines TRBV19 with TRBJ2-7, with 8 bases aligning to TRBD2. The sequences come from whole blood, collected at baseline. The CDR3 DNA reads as TGTGCCAGTAGTCCTTGGGATGCGGGAGGTACCTACGAGCAGTACTTC. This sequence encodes CASSPWDAGGTYEQYF.